The rows below give T cell receptor beta chains drawn from one sample of a study of T cell responses to AZD1222 COVID-19 vaccine. Generated by immunoSEQ multiplex PCR, the TCRdb table keeps only in-frame clones and is missing some. The data hold approximately 210,000 clones, with 94% observed a single time. The sequenced sample was peripheral blood, obtained 28 days after the second dose of the MenACWY control vaccine. The receptors were gathered from an adult who received the MenACWY meningococcal vaccine as a control. CDR3s include the opening cysteine and the closing phenylalanine or tryptophan. The order of the fields is J gene, clone size, V gene, D gene, CDR3 protein, CDR3 DNA. D genes are given only for firm matches. A row's size may be missing; if present it is once, few, many or a size class.

>TRBJ1-2|.|TRBV6-5|TRBD1
CACGTGEFGGYTF
TGTGCCTGCGGGACAGGGGAATTTGGGGGCTACACCTTC
>TRBJ1-1|.|TRBV5-4|TRBD1
CASSRRTGGTTEAFF
TGTGCCAGCAGCCGACGGACAGGGGGCACCACTGAAGCTTTCTTT
>TRBJ1-2|.|TRBV7-9|.
CASSLAREGYTF
TGTGCCAGCAGCTTAGCCAGGGAGGGCTACACCTTC
>TRBJ2-3|.|TRBV4-2|TRBD2
CASSQEASGSSDTQYF
TGTGCCAGCAGCCAAGAGGCTAGCGGGAGCTCAGATACGCAGTATTTT
>TRBJ2-3|.|TRBV7-6|.
CASSSPKGQSDTQYF
TGTGCCAGCAGCTCCCCCAAAGGACAGTCAGATACGCAGTATTTT
>TRBJ2-1|.|TRBV7-2|.
CASSPPSSYNEQFF
TGTGCCAGCAGTCCGCCTAGCTCCTACAATGAGCAGTTCTTC
>TRBJ2-2|many|TRBV29-1|.
CSVAGVGTGELFF
TGCAGCGTTGCGGGGGTTGGCACCGGGGAGCTGTTTTTT
>TRBJ1-6|.|TRBV4-2|.
CASSQEGQRVESPLHF
TGTGCCAGCAGCCAAGAAGGACAGCGGGTAGAATCACCCCTCCACTTT
>TRBJ2-1|.|TRBV28|TRBD2
CASSSLAGVNNEQFF
TGTGCCAGCAGTTCACTAGCGGGAGTTAATAATGAGCAGTTCTTC
>TRBJ1-6|.|TRBV7-9|.
CASSLDSTGGGSPLHF
TGTGCCAGCAGCTTAGATTCGACAGGCGGTGGATCACCCCTCCACTTT
>TRBJ1-2|.|TRBV3-1/TRBV3-2|TRBD1
CASSQGTGGGYGYTF
TGTGCCAGCAGCCAAGGGACAGGGGGTGGCTATGGCTACACCTTC
>TRBJ1-5|.|TRBV12-3/TRBV12-4|TRBD1
CASSRQGGQPQHF
TGTGCCAGCAGCCGACAGGGAGGTCAGCCCCAGCATTTT
>TRBJ1-1|once|TRBV6-1|.
CASSEQINTEAFF
TGTGCCAGCAGTGAACAGATTAACACTGAAGCTTTCTTT
>TRBJ2-7|.|TRBV28|TRBD1
CASSSEQGAAYEQYF
TGTGCCAGCAGTTCCGAACAGGGGGCGGCCTACGAGCAGTACTTC
>TRBJ2-3|.|TRBV11-2|.
CASSLGGGTDTQYF
TGTGCCAGCAGCTTAGGAGGCGGGACAGATACGCAGTATTTT
>TRBJ2-7|.|TRBV27|TRBD1
CASSLDRGSVEQYF
TGTGCCAGCAGTTTAGACAGGGGTAGTGTCGAGCAGTACTTC
>TRBJ1-1|.|TRBV7-9|.
CASITHGVGNTEAFF
TGTGCCAGCATCACCCACGGGGTTGGGAACACTGAAGCTTTCTTT
>TRBJ1-4|.|TRBV18|.
CASSGGDEKLFF
TGTGCCAGCTCTGGCGGGGACGAAAAACTGTTTTTT
>TRBJ2-1|.|TRBV20-1|.
CSASSGFNEQFF
TGCAGTGCTAGTAGCGGTTTCAATGAGCAGTTCTTC
>TRBJ1-1|.|TRBV12-3/TRBV12-4|.
CASSPQQGLEAFF
TGTGCCAGCAGTCCTCAACAGGGATTGGAAGCTTTCTTT
>TRBJ1-5|.|TRBV7-9|.
CASSLGDGQPQHF
TGTGCCAGCAGCTTAGGGGATGGACAGCCCCAGCATTTT
>TRBJ2-7|.|TRBV5-1|.
CASSLEVWYEQYF
TGCGCCAGCAGCTTGGAAGTTTGGTACGAGCAGTACTTC